This T cell receptor beta chain was recovered during a study of neurological immune-mediated disorders. Volunteers from a blood bank in Maryland, USA, made up the healthy controls. The study's findings and limits: HTLV-1-associated myelopathy had the most TCR clonal expansion, and multiple sclerosis had the least, less than healthy controls. Across subjects, no CDR3 amino acid sequence appeared in expanded clones of more than one subject, a finding that suggested private repertoires in all groups.

Germline loops: CDR1 MGHDK, CDR2 SYGVNS. This CDR3 spans 11 amino acids. V was clipped by 8 bases and J by 4 bases, with 8 bases between them. Synthesis of cDNA used 5'RACE (with 10-nucleotide random UMIs). A single record per CDR3 protein comes from TCRdb applying MiXCR to the 5' RACE reads. Here the sample spans approximately 74,000 distinct CDR3 sequences, about 9% being singletons. This clonotype was seen repeatedly, ten times or more. The antigen is undetermined. Sequencing was carried out using PBMCs. V usage is TRBV25-1 and J usage is TRBJ2-5; no definite D call. This TCR derives from a man aged 45 to 65 in good health. The DNA of the CDR3 is TGTGCCAGCCTCTGGGGAGAGACCCAGTACTTC. This sequence encodes CASLWGETQYF.